Each of the 23 T cell receptor beta chains below was sequenced from the same sample in a study of identical twins (dated by TCRdb to 2016 to 2018). Library preparation employed 5' RACE. Sequencing took place on an Illumina HiSeq 2000. The raw public reads went through TCRdb reprocessing: fastp at Q25, MiXCR clone calling, in-frame beta chains kept. CDR3 protein duplicates are merged, each entry listing the most common genes and DNA. Counted in this sample were about 530,000 distinct CDR3 sequences; roughly 15% of them appeared once. The ten top clones hold nearly 0.45% of the sample. These data are also associated with another study on yellow fever vaccine responses in identical twins.

Sequencing was performed on CD4+ T cells sorted from blood. Every receptor here comes from a woman aged 18 to 35 in good health.

This clonotype came up a few times. The chain uses TRBV7-2 and TRBJ2-6; 11 bases are shared with TRBD2. Per germline, CDR1 SGHTA and CDR2 FQGNSA. The CDR3 extends over 17 amino acids. V shed 5 bases and J 2 bases; nucleotides not matched to a gene: 5. CDR3 sequence: CASSPRGLAAGANVLTF. CDR3 DNA: TGTGCCAGCAGCCCTAGGGGACTAGCGGCTGGGGCCAACGTCCTGACTTTC.

In nucleotides, the CDR3 is TGCAGCGTCCATCAGAGGAGCGGGGAGCTGTTTTTT. Translating gives CSVHQRSGELFF. The genes are TRBV29-1 and TRBJ2-2, with unresolved D. Germline-derived CDR1 and CDR2 are SQVTM and ANQGSEA. The CDR3 length is 12 residues. Trimming cost V 6 bases and J 7 bases, with 12 bases left between them.

This clonotype appeared a few times. The V gene is TRBV7-2, the J gene TRBJ1-1; TRBD1 matches 8 bases. V shed 4 bases, J shed 1 base, and the junction held 11 bases outside the gene matches. Germline CDR1 SGHTA, CDR2 FQGNSA. The CDR3 length is 17 residues. The CDR3 loop is CASSSPTRGQGNTEAFF. CDR3 DNA sequence: TGTGCCAGCAGCTCACCCACTCGTGGACAGGGGAACACTGAAGCTTTCTTT. Together with reference TRBV7-2 and TRBJ1-1, the CDR3 gives the full variable domain: GAGVSQSPSNKVTEKGKDVELRCDPISGHTALYWYRQSLGQGLEFLIYFQGNSAPDKSGLPSDRFSAERTGGSVSTLTIQRTQQEDSAVYLCASSSPTRGQGNTEAFFGQGTRLTVV.

This clonotype was detected a few times. The gene calls are TRBV20-1 and TRBJ2-6; 10 bases match TRBD1. The germline V gene encodes CDR1 DFQATT and CDR2 SNEGSKA (reference sequence). V was clipped by 1 base and J by 4 bases; unmatched bases: 10. This CDR3 is 18 amino acids long. The chain's CDR3 is CSARGSRQGAEGANVLTF. The DNA of the CDR3 is TGCAGTGCTAGAGGGTCAAGACAGGGGGCCGAAGGGGCCAACGTCCTGACTTTC.

As for this clonotype: One end of the junction is discordant with germline, which a read error may explain. The chain carries TRBV7-1 and TRBJ1-2; D remains unclear. TRBV7-1 is identified as an open reading frame with a role that is uncertain. The CDR3 is 13 amino acids. In DNA form, the CDR3 reads TGTGCCATGGGCCCTGGGGTCAACTGTGGCTACACCTTC. It translates to CAMGPGVNCGYTF.

This clonotype was detected ten times or more. This chain uses TRBV29-1 with TRBJ1-2; TRBD1 aligns across 7 bases. The V segment lost 4 bases and the J segment 7 bases; nucleotides outside the gene matches: 12. This CDR3 is built from 14 residues. Germline CDR1 is SQVTM and CDR2 is ANQGSEA. The CDR3 spells CSVGIQGEKGGYTF. CDR3 nucleotides: TGCAGCGTTGGAATCCAGGGGGAGAAGGGTGGCTACACCTTC.

V usage is TRBV6-1 and J usage is TRBJ2-6, with 11 bases matching TRBD2. This CDR3 is 17 amino acids long. The germline gives CDR1 MNHNS, CDR2 SASEGT. With V trimmed by 6 bases and J by 4 bases, 8 bases remained unmatched. The CDR3 is CASSTLAGGGGANVLTF. CDR3 coding DNA: TGTGCCAGCAGCACCCTAGCGGGGGGAGGAGGGGCCAACGTCCTGACTTTC.

This clonotype appeared many times. The chain joins TRBV7-8 to TRBJ2-1, with D unresolved. In germline, CDR1 is SGHVS, CDR2 FQNEAQ. V was cut by 4 bases and J by 6 bases, with 13 bases left in between. This CDR3 is 14 amino acids long. This CDR3 reads CASSSALNANEQFF. As DNA, the CDR3 is TGTGCCAGCAGCTCTGCCTTGAACGCCAATGAGCAGTTCTTC.

The table lists this clonotype with a few counts. The DNA for the CDR3 is TGTGCCATCAGTGACCCGGGACAGGTGAGGGGTGAGCAGTTCTTC. Translated, it gives CAISDPGQVRGEQFF. The chain combines TRBV10-3 with TRBJ2-1; 8 bases align to TRBD1. CDR3 size: 15 residues. After removal of 3 bases from V and 9 bases from J, the junction contained 10 bases not matched to a gene. CDR1 is ENHRY and CDR2 is SYGVKD in the germline V gene.

The chain employs TRBV15 and TRBJ2-7, with TRBD1 identical over 9 bases. CDR1 and CDR2 (germline): LNHNV, YYDKDF (reference sequence). V lost 5 bases, J lost 5 bases, and 10 bases stayed unmatched. There are 15 residues in the CDR3. CDR3 nucleotide sequence: TGTGCCACCAGCCCCCTTAGGGACAGGGTGGACGAGCAGTACGTC. Amino acids: CATSPLRDRVDEQYV.

The rearrangement links TRBV4-1 to TRBJ2-5; D may be TRBD2 (6 bases). Trimming shortened V by 0 bases and J by 2 bases, and 10 bases separated the two germline ends. The germline V gene encodes CDR1 MGHRA and CDR2 YSYEKL. This CDR3 has 15 amino acids. The CDR3 DNA follows: TGCGCCAGCAGCCAAGATAGGACTATTCAAGAGACCCAGTACTTC. As protein: CASSQDRTIQETQYF.

Only a few counts were recorded for this clonotype. The chain carries TRBV20-1 and TRBJ2-7, with a possible D match to TRBD2 (6 bases). CDR1 DFQATT and CDR2 SNEGSKA come from the germline V gene (reference sequence). V was clipped by 0 bases and J by 6 bases, with 24 bases between them. The CDR3 contains 17 residues. CDR3 sequence: CSARDGTTLAMGGEQYF. The CDR3 DNA follows: TGCAGTGCTAGAGATGGGACGACGCTAGCGATGGGGGGCGAGCAGTACTTC.

This clonotype was seen more than once but under ten times. The chain links TRBV5-1 to TRBJ2-7; no definite D call. Germline lookup yields CDR1 SGHRS and CDR2 YFSETQ. The length of the CDR3 is 13 residues. The V and J ends lost 4 bases and 3 bases respectively, with 11 bases between them. CDR3 sequence (DNA): TGCGCCAGCAGCCCCCCAGTAGGCTACGAGCAGTACTTC. Amino acids: CASSPPVGYEQYF.

This clonotype has just a few counts. The chain has TRBV7-2 and TRBJ2-2, with 7 bases identical to TRBD2. Germline-derived CDR1 and CDR2 are SGHTA and FQGNSA. Germline trimming cut 4 bases from V and 6 bases from J; bases unmatched to any gene: 11. The CDR3 totals 16 residues. The CDR3: CASSSQGLLGAGELFF. The DNA of the CDR3 is TGTGCCAGCAGCTCCCAGGGACTACTCGGGGCCGGGGAGCTGTTTTTT.

This clonotype was seen a handful of times. This chain joins TRBV3-1 and TRBJ2-1, with unresolved D. Trimming pared 4 bases from V and 7 bases from J, leaving 11 bases between. The germline gives CDR1 LGHDT, CDR2 YNNKEL (reference sequence). The CDR3 has 13 residues. For the CDR3, the DNA is TGTGCCAGCAGCCCCCTGGTGGGGAATGAGCAGTTCTTC. As protein: CASSPLVGNEQFF.

Written as DNA, the CDR3 is TGTGCCAGCAGCTTGGGTTTCGTAGGTGGGGGGAGCTCCTACAATGAGCAGTTCTTC. It codes for CASSLGFVGGGSSYNEQFF. J is TRBJ2-1 and V is TRBV13; perhaps TRBD2 as D (6 bases). V lost 3 bases to trimming and J lost 0 bases, with 21 bases between them. From germline, CDR1 is PRHDT and CDR2 FYEKMQ (reference sequence). The CDR3 length is 19 residues.

This clonotype was seen more than once but under ten times. The chain employs TRBV18 and TRBJ2-5; possible D gene TRBD1, 5 bases. The CDR3 consists of 14 residues. Trimming left V 0 bases short and J 5 bases short, with 10 bases between. Looked up from germline, CDR1 is KGHSH and CDR2 is LQKENI. As DNA, the CDR3 is TGTGCCAGCTCACCACCATCCAGGGTTGAGACCCAGTACTTC. It encodes CASSPPSRVETQYF.

The CDR3 DNA follows: TGCGCCAGCTCGAAGGTGATCGACTATGGCTACACCTTC. Translating it yields CASSKVIDYGYTF. The chain joins TRBV5-1 to TRBJ1-2; D gene uncertain. Trimming shortened V by 7 bases and J by 3 bases, and 13 bases separated the two germline ends. Germline V gene data show CDR1 as SGHRS and CDR2 as YFSETQ. The CDR3 consists of 13 residues.

This clonotype has only a few counts. The chain carries TRBV7-6 and TRBJ2-7, with D maybe TRBD2 (6 bases). Germline CDR1 and CDR2: SGHVS and FNYEAQ. This CDR3 has 13 residues. Trimming stripped 4 bases from V and 6 bases from J, with 13 bases between. CDR3 protein: CASSSMEGGEQYF. CDR3 DNA: TGTGCCAGCAGCTCGATGGAGGGTGGCGAGCAGTACTTC.

The chain links TRBV20-1 to TRBJ1-4; tentative D call: TRBD1 (6 bases). V gave up 5 bases and J gave up 4 bases, with 17 bases separating them. CDR1 DFQATT and CDR2 SNEGSKA come from the germline V gene (reference sequence). This CDR3 region has 15 residues. The CDR3, as DNA: TGCAGTGCTCTCACCACGGGGGGCATTAATGAAAAACTGTTTTTT. Its protein product is CSALTTGGINEKLFF.

This clonotype was counted between two and nine times. V gene TRBV5-1 combines with J gene TRBJ2-7; no firm D call. Trimming removed 2 bases at V and 5 bases at J, with 8 bases between. The CDR3 is 12 amino acids. Germline V lookup: CDR1 SGHRS, CDR2 YFSETQ. CDR3 amino acids: CASSFTLDEQYF. The CDR3 DNA follows: TGCGCCAGCAGCTTCACTCTGGACGAGCAGTACTTC.

The chain couples TRBV7-9 to TRBJ2-5; D perhaps matches TRBD1 (6 bases). V was cut by 6 bases and J by 3 bases, with 17 bases left in between. Germline CDR1 and CDR2: SEHNR and FQNEAQ (reference sequence). The CDR3 has 15 residues. For the CDR3, the DNA is TGTGCCAGCAGACTAACAACCCCAGGGGAAGAGACCCAGTACTTC. Translating it yields CASRLTTPGEETQYF.

In its sample, this clonotype was seen a few times. The chain recombines TRBV7-9 with TRBJ1-1; possibly TRBD1 for D (6 bases). The V end lost 4 bases, the J end lost 7 bases, and 19 bases lay between the germline ends. Germline V CDR1 and CDR2: SEHNR, FQNEAQ (reference sequence). The CDR3 contains 15 residues. In nucleotides, the CDR3 is TGTGCCAGCAGCTCCGGGGGGGCCCAGGACGTTGAAGCTTTCTTT. Its translation is CASSSGGAQDVEAFF.